These T cell receptor beta chains were read from a single sample in a study of T cell responses to AZD1222 COVID-19 vaccine. Method: immunoSEQ multiplex PCR; TCRdb's copy keeps in-frame clones and lacks some. The data contain about 120,000 clones, 85% to 95% of them singletons. The sequences come from peripheral blood, collected on day 0 of AZD1222 vaccination. The receptors stem from an adult in good health. Each CDR3 is given with its conserved first and last residue. The order of the fields is D gene, clone size, J gene, V gene, CDR3 protein, CDR3 DNA. D genes are given only for firm matches. Size values are once, few and many counts, or a class for expanded clones, and some rows have none.

D: NA; size: NA; J: TRBJ1-5; V: TRBV12-3/TRBV12-4; CDR3: CASSNRNHQPQHF; DNA: TGTGCCAGCAGTAATCGGAACCATCAGCCCCAGCATTTT
D: NA; size: NA; J: TRBJ2-1; V: TRBV6-5; CDR3: CASTVGPVHEQFF; DNA: TGTGCCAGCACTGTGGGCCCGGTCCATGAGCAGTTCTTC
D: NA; size: NA; J: TRBJ1-4; V: TRBV5-1; CDR3: CASSRDGNEKLFF; DNA: TGCGCCAGCAGCCGAGACGGGAACGAAAAACTGTTTTTT
D: NA; size: few; J: TRBJ1-6; V: TRBV27; CDR3: CASSTRILTSYNSPLHF; DNA: TGTGCCAGCAGTACCCGGATTTTGACCTCCTATAATTCACCCCTCCACTTT
D: NA; size: NA; J: TRBJ1-1; V: TRBV15; CDR3: CATSRGHEAFF; DNA: TGTGCCACCAGCAGGGGGCATGAAGCTTTCTTT
D: NA; size: NA; J: TRBJ1-1; V: TRBV18; CDR3: CASSPPGHLNTEAFF; DNA: TGTGCCAGCTCACCGCCGGGACACCTGAACACTGAAGCTTTCTTT
D: TRBD1; size: NA; J: TRBJ2-7; V: TRBV6-6; CDR3: CASSYAPRGPYEQYF; DNA: TGTGCCAGCAGTTACGCCCCCAGGGGGCCCTACGAGCAGTACTTC
D: TRBD2; size: NA; J: TRBJ2-1; V: TRBV11-3; CDR3: CASSLETGLAGMYNEQFF; DNA: TGTGCCAGCAGCTTAGAAACTGGACTAGCGGGTATGTACAATGAGCAGTTCTTC
D: NA; size: NA; J: TRBJ1-5; V: TRBV6-5; CDR3: CASSQTVGNQPQHF; DNA: TGTGCCAGCAGTCAGACGGTGGGCAATCAGCCCCAGCATTTT
D: NA; size: NA; J: TRBJ2-3; V: TRBV6-6; CDR3: CASRLTASTDTQYF; DNA: TGTGCCAGCAGGTTGACAGCTAGCACAGATACGCAGTATTTT
D: NA; size: NA; J: TRBJ2-5; V: TRBV3-1/TRBV3-2; CDR3: CASSQDLRGPQETQYF; DNA: TGTGCCAGCAGCCAAGATCTTCGAGGCCCTCAAGAGACCCAGTACTTC
D: NA; size: NA; J: TRBJ2-3; V: TRBV2; CDR3: CASSPPPGVVTQYF; DNA: TGTGCCAGCAGTCCCCCCCCGGGGGTGGTTACGCAGTATTTT
D: NA; size: NA; J: TRBJ1-3; V: TRBV2; CDR3: CATSYSGNTIYF; DNA: TGTGCCACTTCGTACTCTGGAAACACCATATATTTT
D: NA; size: NA; J: TRBJ1-6; V: TRBV7-3; CDR3: CASSLDGAYNSPLHF; DNA: TGTGCCAGCAGCTTAGACGGAGCCTATAATTCACCCCTCCACTTT
D: NA; size: NA; J: TRBJ1-5; V: TRBV12-5; CDR3: CASGLVLRRGADSNQPQHF; DNA: TGTGCTAGTGGTTTGGTATTAAGGCGGGGGGCCGATAGCAATCAGCCCCAGCATTTT
D: NA; size: NA; J: TRBJ2-7; V: TRBV5-1; CDR3: CASSLLTGGNEQYF; DNA: TGCGCCAGCAGCTTGCTGACGGGGGGCAACGAGCAGTACTTC
D: TRBD1; size: NA; J: TRBJ1-4; V: TRBV2; CDR3: CASNNRGLREKLFF; DNA: TGTGCCAGCAACAACAGGGGGCTACGTGAAAAACTGTTTTTT
D: TRBD2; size: NA; J: TRBJ2-1; V: TRBV24-1; CDR3: CATTGTSGRTNNEQFF; DNA: TGTGCCACCACCGGGACTAGCGGGAGGACGAACAATGAGCAGTTCTTC
D: NA; size: NA; J: TRBJ1-2; V: TRBV6-1; CDR3: CASSERTLAQSGYTF; DNA: TGTGCCAGCAGTGAAAGGACCCTGGCCCAATCTGGCTACACCTTC
D: NA; size: NA; J: TRBJ1-5; V: TRBV2; CDR3: CASSEDSNSNQPQHF; DNA: TGTGCCAGCAGTGAGGACAGTAATAGCAATCAGCCCCAGCATTTT
D: TRBD1; size: NA; J: TRBJ1-1; V: TRBV6-5; CDR3: CASSYHGTGGGTEAFF; DNA: TGTGCCAGCAGTTACCACGGGACAGGGGGCGGGACTGAAGCTTTCTTT
D: NA; size: NA; J: TRBJ2-4; V: TRBV7-2; CDR3: CASSQAFSKNIQYF; DNA: TGTGCCAGCAGTCAAGCTTTCTCCAAAAACATTCAGTACTTC
D: TRBD1; size: NA; J: TRBJ2-7; V: TRBV9; CDR3: CASSTSGQSYEQYF; DNA: TGTGCCAGCAGCACCTCGGGACAGAGCTACGAGCAGTACTTC
D: TRBD1; size: once; J: TRBJ1-6; V: TRBV3-1/TRBV3-2; CDR3: CASSQAGQGSRSPLHF; DNA: TGTGCCAGCAGCCAAGCCGGACAGGGGTCAAGGTCACCCCTCCACTTT
D: NA; size: NA; J: TRBJ2-7; V: TRBV6-5; CDR3: CASSYSLGPYEQYF; DNA: TGTGCCAGCAGTTACTCCCTAGGGCCCTACGAGCAGTACTTC
D: TRBD1; size: NA; J: TRBJ1-1; V: TRBV25-1; CDR3: CASIPRQGLNTEAFF; DNA: TGTGCCAGCATCCCCCGACAGGGGTTGAACACTGAAGCTTTCTTT
D: NA; size: NA; J: TRBJ1-1; V: TRBV10-3; CDR3: CAISEVGGGNTEAFF; DNA: TGTGCCATCAGTGAAGTGGGGGGTGGGAACACTGAAGCTTTCTTT
D: NA; size: NA; J: TRBJ2-1; V: TRBV5-1; CDR3: CASRESSYNEQFF; DNA: TGCGCCAGCCGGGAGAGCTCCTACAATGAGCAGTTCTTC
D: NA; size: NA; J: TRBJ1-1; V: TRBV6-5; CDR3: CASSYSGEVSTEAFF; DNA: TGTGCCAGCAGTTACTCTGGGGAGGTGAGCACTGAAGCTTTCTTT
D: TRBD1; size: NA; J: TRBJ2-5; V: TRBV6-5; CDR3: CASRTGGGETQYF; DNA: TGTGCCAGCAGAACAGGGGGCGGAGAGACCCAGTACTTC
D: NA; size: NA; J: TRBJ1-2; V: TRBV16; CDR3: CASSQSGLYGYTF; DNA: TGTGCCAGCAGCCAATCCGGACTGTATGGCTACACCTTC
D: NA; size: NA; J: TRBJ2-7; V: TRBV20-1; CDR3: CSARAGREQYF; DNA: TGCAGTGCTAGAGCCGGCAGAGAGCAGTACTTC
D: NA; size: NA; J: TRBJ1-2; V: TRBV19; CDR3: CASSIEAANYGYTF; DNA: TGTGCCAGTAGTATAGAGGCAGCTAACTATGGCTACACCTTC
D: TRBD1; size: once; J: TRBJ1-1; V: TRBV7-9; CDR3: CASSLRTGGTEAFF; DNA: TGTGCCAGCAGCTTACGGACAGGGGGCACTGAAGCTTTCTTT
D: NA; size: NA; J: TRBJ2-5; V: TRBV2; CDR3: CASIWAVPQETQYF; DNA: TGTGCCAGCATTTGGGCGGTGCCCCAAGAGACCCAGTACTTC
D: NA; size: NA; J: TRBJ1-4; V: TRBV3-1/TRBV3-2; CDR3: CAAGHNNEKLFF; DNA: TGTGCCGCAGGGCATAATAATGAAAAACTGTTTTTT
D: NA; size: NA; J: TRBJ1-1; V: TRBV5-4; CDR3: CASSPEWTNTEAFF; DNA: TGTGCCAGCAGCCCGGAGTGGACGAACACTGAAGCTTTCTTT
D: TRBD1; size: NA; J: TRBJ1-6; V: TRBV30; CDR3: CAWRGTGDSPLHF; DNA: TGTGCCTGGAGAGGGACAGGGGATTCACCCCTCCACTTT
D: NA; size: NA; J: TRBJ1-4; V: TRBV9; CDR3: CASSVGLGEKLFF; DNA: TGTGCCAGCAGCGTAGGCCTGGGTGAAAAACTGTTTTTT
D: TRBD1; size: NA; J: TRBJ1-5; V: TRBV23-1; CDR3: CASSRNRGLMRQPQHF; DNA: TGCGCCAGCAGTCGAAACAGGGGGCTGATGAGGCAGCCCCAGCATTTT
D: NA; size: NA; J: TRBJ2-6; V: TRBV6-1; CDR3: CASSESSGANVLTF; DNA: TGTGCCAGCAGTGAATCCTCGGGGGCCAACGTCCTGACTTTC
D: NA; size: NA; J: TRBJ1-4; V: TRBV9; CDR3: CASSVGGNLNEKLFF; DNA: TGTGCCAGCAGCGTAGGAGGAAACCTCAATGAAAAACTGTTTTTT
D: NA; size: once; J: TRBJ2-7; V: TRBV5-4; CDR3: CASSLAEGYEQYF; DNA: TGTGCCAGCAGCCTGGCGGAGGGTTACGAGCAGTACTTC
D: NA; size: NA; J: TRBJ1-6; V: TRBV6-5; CDR3: CASRSPTRGNSPLHF; DNA: TGTGCCAGCAGATCCCCCACCCGGGGCAATTCACCCCTCCACTTT
D: NA; size: few; J: TRBJ2-5; V: TRBV6-5; CDR3: CASTDLWETQYF; DNA: TGTGCCAGCACCGACCTTTGGGAGACCCAGTACTTC
D: TRBD2; size: NA; J: TRBJ2-1; V: TRBV6-5; CDR3: CASSLTSGAPGSEQFF; DNA: TGTGCCAGCAGTTTGACTAGCGGGGCCCCTGGCAGCGAGCAGTTCTTC